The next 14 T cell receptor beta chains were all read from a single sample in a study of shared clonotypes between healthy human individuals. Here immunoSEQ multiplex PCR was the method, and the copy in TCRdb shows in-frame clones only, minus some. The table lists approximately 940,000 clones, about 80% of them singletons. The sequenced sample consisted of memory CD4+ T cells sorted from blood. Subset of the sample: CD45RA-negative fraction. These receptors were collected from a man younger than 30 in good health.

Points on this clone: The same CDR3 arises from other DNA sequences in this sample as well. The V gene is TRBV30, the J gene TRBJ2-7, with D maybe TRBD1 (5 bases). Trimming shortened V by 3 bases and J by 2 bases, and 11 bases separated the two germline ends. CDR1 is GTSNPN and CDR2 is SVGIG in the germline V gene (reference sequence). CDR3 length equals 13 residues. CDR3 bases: TGTGCCTGGAGCCCAGGGATCACCTACGAGCAGTACTTC. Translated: CAWSPGITYEQYF. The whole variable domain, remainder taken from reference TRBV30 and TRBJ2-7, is SQTIHQWPATLVQPVGSPLSLECTVEGTSNPNLYWYRQAAGRGLQLLFYSVGIGQISSEVPQNLSASRPQDRQFILSSKKLLLSDSGFYLCAWSPGITYEQYFGPGTRLTVT.

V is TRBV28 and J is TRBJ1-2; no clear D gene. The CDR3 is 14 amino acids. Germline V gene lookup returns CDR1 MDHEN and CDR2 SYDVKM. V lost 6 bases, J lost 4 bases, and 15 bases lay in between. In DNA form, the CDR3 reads TGTGCCAGCAGACCCGCAGGAGGTTTCTATGGCTACACCTTC. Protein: CASRPAGGFYGYTF.

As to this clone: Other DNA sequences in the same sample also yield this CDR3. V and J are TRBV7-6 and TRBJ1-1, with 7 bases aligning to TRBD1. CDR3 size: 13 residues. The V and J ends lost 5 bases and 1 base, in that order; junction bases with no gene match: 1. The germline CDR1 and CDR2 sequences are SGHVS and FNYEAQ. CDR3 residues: CASSRQGNTEAFF. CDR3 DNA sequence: TGTGCCAGCAGCCGACAGGGGAACACTGAAGCTTTCTTT.

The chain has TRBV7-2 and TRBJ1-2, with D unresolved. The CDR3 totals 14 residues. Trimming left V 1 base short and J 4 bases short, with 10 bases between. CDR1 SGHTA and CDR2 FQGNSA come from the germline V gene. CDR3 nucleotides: TGTGCCAGCAGCTTAGGCTTCGGGATCTATGGCTACACCTTC. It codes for CASSLGFGIYGYTF. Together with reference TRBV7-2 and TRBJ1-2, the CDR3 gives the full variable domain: GAGVSQSPSNKVTEKGKDVELRCDPISGHTALYWYRQSLGQGLEFLIYFQGNSAPDKSGLPSDRFSAERTGGSVSTLTIQRTQQEDSAVYLCASSLGFGIYGYTFGSGTRLTVV.

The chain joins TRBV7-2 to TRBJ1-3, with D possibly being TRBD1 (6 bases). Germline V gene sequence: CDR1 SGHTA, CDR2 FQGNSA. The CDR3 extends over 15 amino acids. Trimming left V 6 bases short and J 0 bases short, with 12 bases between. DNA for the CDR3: TGTGCCAGCAGGCAGGGGCCCAACTCTGGAAACACCATATATTTT. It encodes CASRQGPNSGNTIYF.

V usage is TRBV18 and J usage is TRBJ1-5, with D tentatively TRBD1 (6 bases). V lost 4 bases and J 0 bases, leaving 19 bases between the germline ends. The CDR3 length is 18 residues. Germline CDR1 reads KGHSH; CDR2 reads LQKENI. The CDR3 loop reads CASSLTTLDSYSNQPQHF. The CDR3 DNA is TGTGCCAGCTCACTAACTACCCTGGACAGCTATAGCAATCAGCCCCAGCATTTT.

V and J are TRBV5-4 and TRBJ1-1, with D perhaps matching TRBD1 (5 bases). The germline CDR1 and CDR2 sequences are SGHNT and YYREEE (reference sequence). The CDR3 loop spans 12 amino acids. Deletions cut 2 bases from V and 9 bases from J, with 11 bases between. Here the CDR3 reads CASSLTGTQAFF. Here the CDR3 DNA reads TGTGCCAGCAGCTTAACCGGGACCCAAGCTTTCTTT.

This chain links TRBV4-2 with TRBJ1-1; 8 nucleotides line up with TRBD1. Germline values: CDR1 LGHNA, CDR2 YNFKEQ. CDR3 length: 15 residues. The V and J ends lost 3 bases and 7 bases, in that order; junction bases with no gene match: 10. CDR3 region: CASSHAEQQGDEAFF. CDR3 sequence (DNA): TGTGCCAGCAGCCACGCAGAGCAACAGGGGGATGAAGCTTTCTTT.

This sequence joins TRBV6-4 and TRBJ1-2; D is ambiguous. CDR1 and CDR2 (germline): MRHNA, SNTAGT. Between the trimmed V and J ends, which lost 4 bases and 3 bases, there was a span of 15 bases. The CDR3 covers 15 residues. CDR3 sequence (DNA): TGTGCCAGCAGTGGACGATCATTATTTGACTATGGCTACACCTTC. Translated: CASSGRSLFDYGYTF.

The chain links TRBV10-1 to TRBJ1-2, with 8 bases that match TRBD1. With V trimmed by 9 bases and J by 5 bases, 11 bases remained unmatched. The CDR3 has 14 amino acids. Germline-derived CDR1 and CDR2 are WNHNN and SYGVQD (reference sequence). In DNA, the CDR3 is TGCGCCAGGGGTCACAGGGGGTATTGGTATGGCTACACCTTC. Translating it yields CARGHRGYWYGYTF.

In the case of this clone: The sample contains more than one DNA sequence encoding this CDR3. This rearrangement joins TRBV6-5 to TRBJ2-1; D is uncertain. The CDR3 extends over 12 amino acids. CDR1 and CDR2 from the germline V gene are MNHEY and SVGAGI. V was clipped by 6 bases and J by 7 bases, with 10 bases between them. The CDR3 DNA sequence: TGTGCCAGCAGCCTGGATAGTAATGAGCAGTTCTTC. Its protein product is CASSLDSNEQFF.

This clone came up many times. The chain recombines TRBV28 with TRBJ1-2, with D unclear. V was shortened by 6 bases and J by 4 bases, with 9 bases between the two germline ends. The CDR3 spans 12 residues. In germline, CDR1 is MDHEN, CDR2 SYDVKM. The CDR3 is CASSQWGYGYTF. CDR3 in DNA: TGTGCCAGCAGCCAATGGGGCTATGGCTACACCTTC.

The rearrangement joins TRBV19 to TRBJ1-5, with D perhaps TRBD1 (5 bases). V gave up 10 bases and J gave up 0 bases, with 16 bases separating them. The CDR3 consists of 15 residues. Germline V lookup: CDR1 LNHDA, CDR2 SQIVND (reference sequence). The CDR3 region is CATATAGNSNQPQHF. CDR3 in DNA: TGTGCCACCGCCACGGCAGGGAATAGCAATCAGCCCCAGCATTTT.

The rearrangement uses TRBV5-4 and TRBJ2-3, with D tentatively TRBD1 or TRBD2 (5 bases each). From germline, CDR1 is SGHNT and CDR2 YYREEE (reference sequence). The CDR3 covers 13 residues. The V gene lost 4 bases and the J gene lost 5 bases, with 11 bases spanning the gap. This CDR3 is CASSRDARDTQYF. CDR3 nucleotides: TGTGCCAGCAGCAGGGACGCCAGAGATACGCAGTATTTT. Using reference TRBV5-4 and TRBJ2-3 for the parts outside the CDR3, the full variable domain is ETGVTQSPTHLIKTRGQQVTLRCSSQSGHNTVSWYQQALGQGPQFIFQYYREEENGRGNFPPRFSGLQFPNYSSELNVNALELDDSALYLCASSRDARDTQYFGPGTRLTVL.